Below, 7 T cell receptor beta chains from the same sample are listed, as sequenced in a study of T cell therapy after organ transplantation. Their antigen targets remain unknown. TCRdb's table, derived via immunoSEQ multiplex PCR, lists solely in-frame clones and lacks some. The repertoire consists of about 17,000 clones, with 65% to 90% occurring once and the leading ten covering around a third. As for time point: 20-29 weeks after completion of therapy. Sequencing used CD8+ T cells from blood, obtained after autologous CMV-specific T cell therapy. All receptors come from a human patient who had received a solid organ transplant and had CMV disease. The graft donor may have contributed some T cells.

The chain links TRBV5-6 to TRBJ2-1, with TRBD2 matching 10 bases. The CDR3 runs 18 residues. V shed 0 bases, J shed 0 bases, and the junction held 6 bases outside the gene matches. Germline CDR1 is SGHDT and CDR2 is YYEEEE. The CDR3 DNA sequence: TGTGCCAGCAGCTTGGAGCTAGCGGGAGCCCTCTCCTACAATGAGCAGTTCTTC. Its protein product is CASSLELAGALSYNEQFF.

The sample holds one count of this clone. The chain is built from TRBV10-1 and TRBJ2-1; no clear D. The V and J ends lost 0 bases and 2 bases respectively, with 14 bases between them. The CDR3 is 17 amino acids. Germline CDR1 reads WNHNN; CDR2 reads SYGVQD (reference sequence). CDR3 bases: TGCGCCAGCAGTGAGTCGATGCGGACGCTCCCCTACAATGAGCAGTTCTTC. Its protein is CASSESMRTLPYNEQFF.

The chain has TRBV6-1 and TRBJ1-1; 8 nucleotides line up with TRBD1. Looked up from germline, CDR1 is MNHNS and CDR2 is SASEGT. The V gene end was trimmed by 4 bases and the J gene end by 1 base; junction bases not matched to a gene: 11. This CDR3 spans 17 amino acids. CDR3 DNA: TGTGCCAGCAGTGCCCTAACTCAGGGGGCTTCGAACACTGAAGCTTTCTTT. It translates to CASSALTQGASNTEAFF.

This chain links TRBV6-1 with TRBJ2-2; D is possibly TRBD2 (5 bases). The V and J ends lost 8 bases and 2 bases respectively, with 9 bases between them. CDR1 is MNHNS, CDR2 SASEGT, per germline. The CDR3 extends over 13 amino acids. The CDR3 reads CASRAENTGELFF. CDR3 sequence (DNA): TGTGCCAGCCGAGCGGAAAACACCGGGGAGCTGTTTTTT.

The chain uses TRBV27 and TRBJ2-2; D may be TRBD2 (5 bases). Germline CDR1 reads MNHEY; CDR2 reads SMNVEV (reference sequence). This CDR3 region has 15 residues. Trimming removed 6 bases at V and 3 bases at J, with 14 bases between. This chain's CDR3 is CASSESAGDTGELFF. The CDR3 DNA reads TGTGCCAGCAGCGAGTCGGCGGGTGACACCGGGGAGCTGTTTTTT.

This chain joins TRBV29-1 and TRBJ2-7, with 8 bases that match TRBD2. This CDR3 has 14 residues. Germline V gene lookup returns CDR1 SQVTM and CDR2 ANQGSEA. Germline trimming cut 1 base from V and 2 bases from J; bases unmatched to any gene: 4. The CDR3 DNA reads as TGCAGCGTTGAAGTAGCGGGATCGCCCTACGAGCAGTACTTC. Translated: CSVEVAGSPYEQYF.

The chain couples TRBV20-1 to TRBJ2-5; possible D gene TRBD2, 5 bases. The CDR3 totals 11 residues. The V gene lost 8 bases and the J gene lost 5 bases, with 12 bases spanning the gap. CDR1 is DFQATT and CDR2 is SNEGSKA in the germline V gene (reference sequence). CDR3: CSTGVGETQYF. The CDR3 DNA reads TGCAGTACCGGGGTGGGGGAGACCCAGTACTTC.